Shown below are 16 T cell receptor beta chains from a single sample sequenced in a study of cytomegalovirus exposure and HLA in healthy donors. TCRdb's table, derived via immunoSEQ multiplex PCR, lists solely in-frame clones and lacks some. The sample shows roughly 200,000 clones, 80% to 85% of them seen only once. The material sequenced was PBMCs. The origin of the receptors is a woman younger than 45 in good health and CMV-seronegative.

The CDR3 coding sequence is TGCGCCAGCAGCCAAGATATCCCCCGCCGGACTAGCGGGGGGACAGATACGCAGTATTTT. Translating it yields CASSQDIPRRTSGGTDTQYF. The J gene is TRBJ2-3, the V gene TRBV4-1; 14 positions agree with TRBD2. CDR1 and CDR2 from the germline V gene are MGHRA and YSYEKL. After removal of 0 bases from V and 3 bases from J, the junction contained 11 bases not matched to a gene. The CDR3 covers 20 residues.

V usage is TRBV19 and J usage is TRBJ2-1, with a tentative D call TRBD1 (6 bases). CDR1 LNHDA and CDR2 SQIVND come from the germline V gene (reference sequence). The CDR3 sequence is 13 residues long. V was pared by 5 bases and J by 2 bases, with 7 bases between. This chain's CDR3 is CASSQGTYNEQFF. The DNA for the CDR3 is TGTGCCAGTAGTCAGGGGACCTACAATGAGCAGTTCTTC. Full variable domain (missing parts from reference TRBV19 and TRBJ2-1): DGGITQSPKYLFRKEGQNVTLSCEQNLNHDAMYWYRQDPGQGLRLIYYSQIVNDFQKGDIAEGYSVSREKKESFPLTVTSAQKNPTAFYLCASSQGTYNEQFFGPGTRLTVL.

This CDR3 is CASSLARRGNYEQYF. The CDR3 DNA reads as TGTGCCAGCAGCTTGGCCCGCAGGGGGAACTACGAGCAGTACTTC. The chain combines TRBV5-4 with TRBJ2-7, with 7 bases that match TRBD1. CDR1 and CDR2 (germline): SGHNT, YYREEE (reference sequence). This CDR3 contains 15 residues. The V and J ends lost 0 bases and 3 bases, in that order; junction bases with no gene match: 6. Supplemented by reference TRBV5-4 and TRBJ2-7, the full variable domain reads ETGVTQSPTHLIKTRGQQVTLRCSSQSGHNTVSWYQQALGQGPQFIFQYYREEENGRGNFPPRFSGLQFPNYSSELNVNALELDDSALYLCASSLARRGNYEQYFGPGTRLTVT.

The gene calls are TRBV15 and TRBJ1-2, with a weak D call TRBD1 (5 bases). The CDR3 is 12 residues long. V was trimmed by 6 bases and J by 2 bases, leaving 7 bases between them. Germline-derived CDR1 and CDR2 are LNHNV and YYDKDF (reference sequence). CDR3 nucleotide sequence: TGTGCCACCAGTGCAGGGAACTATGGCTACACCTTC. Translated, it gives CATSAGNYGYTF. The full variable domain, completed using reference TRBV15 and TRBJ1-2, is DAMVIQNPRYQVTQFGKPVTLSCSQTLNHNVMYWYQQKSSQAPKLLFHYYDKDFNNEADTPDNFQSRRPNTSFCFLDIRSPGLGDTAMYLCATSAGNYGYTFGSGTRLTVV.

CDR3 DNA: TGTGCCAGCTACCGGACAGGGTTTAATGAAAAACTGTTTTTT. Translation gives CASYRTGFNEKLFF. The J gene is TRBJ1-4, the V gene TRBV18; 8 nucleotides align to TRBD1. J gave up 4 bases and V 7 bases, and 5 bases lay outside the gene matches. Germline lookup yields CDR1 KGHSH and CDR2 LQKENI. The CDR3 extends over 14 amino acids. The full variable domain, rest sourced from reference TRBV18 and TRBJ1-4, is NAGVMQNPRHLVRRRGQEARLRCSPMKGHSHVYWYRQLPEEGLKFMVYLQKENIIDESGMPKERFSAEFPKEGPSILRIQQVVRGDSAAYFCASYRTGFNEKLFFGSGTQLSVL.

This clone was detected only once. V and J are TRBV6-5 and TRBJ2-1, with D perhaps matching TRBD2 (6 bases). The CDR3 length is 14 residues. Trimming took 6 bases from V and 6 from J, leaving 15 bases between them. Germline V gene data show CDR1 as MNHEY and CDR2 as SVGAGI. CDR3 nucleotides: TGTGCCAGCAGGATCCTCGGGGGAGGCAATGAGCAGTTCTTC. This sequence encodes CASRILGGGNEQFF.

As to this clone: Other DNA variants within this sample encode the same CDR3. The chain joins TRBV2 to TRBJ2-5, with 11 bases lining up with TRBD1. J gave up 5 bases and V 3 bases, and 2 bases lay outside the gene matches. Germline V gene data show CDR1 as SNHLY and CDR2 as FYNNEI. This CDR3 spans 14 amino acids. The CDR3 spells CASSEDRGQETQYF. The CDR3 nucleotides are TGTGCCAGCAGTGAGGACAGGGGGCAGGAGACCCAGTACTTC.

V gene TRBV18 combines with J gene TRBJ1-3, with D possibly matching TRBD1 (5 bases). This CDR3 region has 15 residues. V was clipped by 2 bases and J by 2 bases, with 10 bases between them. CDR1 and CDR2 from the germline V gene are KGHSH and LQKENI. The CDR3 DNA sequence: TGTGCCAGCTCACCATCAAGGGGTCCTGGAAACACCATATATTTT. Its translation is CASSPSRGPGNTIYF.

The chain joins TRBV13 to TRBJ2-5; 7 nucleotides agree with TRBD2. J gave up 4 bases and V 0 bases, and 5 bases lay outside the gene matches. The CDR3 is 15 residues long. Germline lookup yields CDR1 PRHDT and CDR2 FYEKMQ (reference sequence). The CDR3 DNA is TGTGCCAGCAGCTTAGGGCTAGCGGTAGGAGAGACCCAGTACTTC. It encodes CASSLGLAVGETQYF.

The chain couples TRBV9 to TRBJ1-4; D remains ambiguous. The CDR3 extends over 14 amino acids. Germline-derived CDR1 and CDR2 are SGDLS and YYNGEE. The V and J ends lost 0 bases and 8 bases respectively, with 11 bases between them. The CDR3 DNA is TGTGCCAGCAGCGTAGCTCTGGCGGAAGAAAAACTGTTTTTT. This gives the protein CASSVALAEEKLFF.

The chain couples TRBV19 to TRBJ1-1; 7 bases align to TRBD1. V trimming: 4 bases; J trimming: 2 bases; junction bases outside the gene matches: 4. The CDR3 has 14 residues. Germline V gene lookup returns CDR1 LNHDA and CDR2 SQIVND (reference sequence). CDR3 sequence (DNA): TGTGCCAGTAGTACCGACAGGGAAAACACTGAAGCTTTCTTT. This translates into CASSTDRENTEAFF.

The J gene is TRBJ2-5, the V gene TRBV30; TRBD2 agrees at 11 bases. J gave up 2 bases and V 1 base, and 6 bases lay outside the gene matches. Germline V gene sequence: CDR1 GTSNPN, CDR2 SVGIG (reference sequence). The CDR3 totals 16 residues. The DNA of the CDR3 is TGTGCCTGGAGTGGCCCTAGCGGGGGGATACAAGAGACCCAGTACTTC. Its translation is CAWSGPSGGIQETQYF.

V and J are TRBV4-1 and TRBJ2-7; 8 bases fit TRBD1. Germline CDR1 is MGHRA and CDR2 is YSYEKL. V trimming: 9 bases; J trimming: 3 bases; junction bases outside the gene matches: 10. CDR3 size: 14 residues. The CDR3 loop is CASRRVDRDYEQYF. CDR3 nucleotide sequence: TGCGCCAGTCGACGGGTGGACAGGGACTACGAGCAGTACTTC.

This clone is a singleton in its sample. The chain is built from TRBV4-1 and TRBJ1-1; TRBD1 is a possible D gene (6 bases). The germline V gene has CDR1 MGHRA and CDR2 YSYEKL. Trimming removed 6 bases from V and 5 bases from J, with 10 bases in between. The CDR3 has 12 amino acids. The CDR3 nucleotides read TGCGCCAGCAGGCTTCAGGGGACTGAAGCTTTCTTT. Encoded protein: CASRLQGTEAFF.

The CDR3 DNA follows: TGTGCCAGCAGTCAAATACAGGGGTTCGGTGAAAAACTGTTTTTT. This codes for CASSQIQGFGEKLFF. V gene TRBV28 combines with J gene TRBJ1-4; 7 bases agree with TRBD1. J lost 7 bases, V lost 5 bases, and 10 bases had no gene match. The CDR3 runs 15 residues. CDR1 is MDHEN, CDR2 SYDVKM, per germline. Complete variable domain (other parts from reference TRBV28 and TRBJ1-4): DVKVTQSSRYLVKRTGEKVFLECVQDMDHENMFWYRQDPGLGLRLIYFSYDVKMKEKGDIPEGYSVSREKKERFSLILESASTNQTSMYLCASSQIQGFGEKLFFGSGTQLSVL.

The chain recombines TRBV5-6 with TRBJ2-4; TRBD1 agrees at 8 bases. J was trimmed by 0 bases and V by 4 bases; bases with no gene match: 6. Per germline, CDR1 SGHDT and CDR2 YYEEEE. This CDR3 spans 16 amino acids. The CDR3 nucleotides are TGTGCCAGCAGCCAGCAGGGGGCCGCAGCCAAAAACATTCAGTACTTC. This sequence encodes CASSQQGAAAKNIQYF.